The next 4 T cell receptor beta chains were all read from a single sample in a study of low-dose radiotherapy and immunotherapy resistance in tumors. The authors amplified TCRs for 20 PCR cycles with a constant-region primer and a V-primer adapter. TCRdb re-analysed the reads in MiXCR, keeping a single row per CDR3 protein. The sample contains roughly 50,000 distinct CDR3 sequences, 33% of which appear only once. The sample's time point: after trial treatment. The treatment denotes: LDRT plus nivolumab, ipilimumab, low-dose cyclophosphamide and aspirin (RACIN trial). The input for sequencing was PBMCs, taken after low-dose radiotherapy plus immunotherapy. These receptors were taken from a male donor with rectosigmoid adenocarcinoma.

The J gene is TRBJ2-7, the V gene TRBV6-2 or TRBV6-3; D not resolved. The germline V and J ends were trimmed by 2 bases and 0 bases, with 8 bases remaining between them. Germline CDR1 and CDR2: MNHEY and SVGEGT. The CDR3 sequence is 14 residues long. The CDR3 loop is CASSYGVGSYEQYF. The DNA for the CDR3 is TGTGCCAGCAGTTACGGCGTTGGCTCCTACGAGCAGTACTTC.

The chain combines TRBV28 with TRBJ1-1; D may be TRBD1 (6 bases). This CDR3 spans 14 amino acids. The V and J ends lost 6 bases and 1 base respectively, with 12 bases between them. Per germline, CDR1 MDHEN and CDR2 SYDVKM. The CDR3 bases are TGTGCCAGCAGATCCCCCAGGGGGAACACTGAAGCTTTCTTT. It translates to CASRSPRGNTEAFF.

This clonotype was seen more than once but under ten times. This chain uses TRBV12-3 or TRBV12-4 with TRBJ2-7; possibly TRBD1 or TRBD2 for D (5 bases each). The CDR3 loop spans 14 amino acids. V was cut by 8 bases and J by 2 bases, with 16 bases left in between. DNA for the CDR3: TGTGCCAGCGGTCTCAACGGGGCCGCCTACGAGCAGTACTTC. As protein: CASGLNGAAYEQYF.

The CDR3 DNA reads TGTGCCAGCAGCTCCGGGGGGCTCGATGAGCAGTTCTTC. Translated: CASSSGGLDEQFF. V is TRBV7-8 and J is TRBJ2-1, with D possibly TRBD2 on 7 matching bases. The CDR3 is 13 residues long. Germline V gene sequence: CDR1 SGHVS, CDR2 FQNEAQ. With 4 bases removed from V and 8 bases from J, the gap between germline ends came to 12 bases.